The 7 T cell receptor beta chains below come from one sample, sequenced in a study of blood T cell repertoires in COVID-19. Profiling relied on immunoSEQ multiplex PCR, and the TCRdb table lists in-frame clones only, not all of them. The data hold approximately 80,000 clones, with around 90% observed a single time. Sequences were obtained from peripheral blood. The origin of the receptors is a man in his forties with acute or convalescent COVID-19.

V gene TRBV5-6 combines with J gene TRBJ2-7, with 8 bases lining up with TRBD1. The CDR3 is 16 residues long. The ends lost 4 bases at V and 2 bases at J; junction bases unmatched: 11. Germline V lookup: CDR1 SGHDT, CDR2 YYEEEE. CDR3 nucleotide sequence: TGTGCCAGCAGCGGAGGCCGGACAGGGTCTCCCTACGAGCAGTACTTC. Protein: CASSGGRTGSPYEQYF.

The genes are TRBV18 and TRBJ2-5; D is undetermined. Germline lookup yields CDR1 KGHSH and CDR2 LQKENI. CDR3 length: 13 residues. The V end lost 3 bases, the J end lost 1 base, and 6 bases lay between the germline ends. The CDR3 reads CASSPTFQETQYF. The CDR3 nucleotides read TGTGCCAGCTCACCGACTTTCCAAGAGACCCAGTACTTC.

The chain recombines TRBV6-5 with TRBJ1-5, with 11 bases that match TRBD1. The V segment lost 6 bases and the J segment 6 bases; nucleotides outside the gene matches: 7. The CDR3 length is 15 residues. Germline loops: CDR1 MNHEY, CDR2 SVGAGI. In DNA form, the CDR3 reads TGTGCCAGCAGCGAGGGACAGGGGGTAGGTCAGCCCCAGCATTTT. The encoded protein is CASSEGQGVGQPQHF.

In this sample, this clone turned up once. The gene calls are TRBV7-2 and TRBJ2-7; possible D gene TRBD1, 6 bases. The CDR3 extends over 14 amino acids. The germline V gene encodes CDR1 SGHTA and CDR2 FQGNSA. V was cut by 6 bases and J by 6 bases, with 18 bases left in between. CDR3 loop: CASRNDQGYTEQYF. CDR3 DNA sequence: TGTGCCAGCAGAAACGATCAGGGGTATACCGAGCAGTACTTC.

The rearrangement joins TRBV10-3 to TRBJ1-2, with TRBD1 matching 8 bases. CDR1 is ENHRY, CDR2 SYGVKD, per germline. The CDR3 extends over 13 amino acids. Losses at the gene ends were 9 bases for V and 0 bases for J; bases not matched to a gene: 3. Here the CDR3 DNA reads TGTGCCATAGGACAGGGTGCTAACTATGGCTACACCTTC. Translating it yields CAIGQGANYGYTF.

The chain recombines TRBV14 with TRBJ2-7, with D maybe TRBD2 (7 bases). The germline V gene encodes CDR1 SGHDN and CDR2 FVKESK. There are 13 residues in the CDR3. Trimming stripped 0 bases from V and 6 bases from J, with 9 bases between. The CDR3 DNA reads TGTGCCAGCAGCCAAGATCGGGGGGCCGAGCAGTACTTC. Translation: CASSQDRGAEQYF.

The rearrangement links TRBV6-2 or TRBV6-3 to TRBJ1-1; D gene uncertain. The germline V and J ends were trimmed by 6 bases and 1 base, with 12 bases remaining between them. Germline V gives CDR1 MNHEY, CDR2 SVGEGT. CDR3 length: 14 amino acids. CDR3 coding DNA: TGTGCCAGCAGCCCCGGAGGTCGGAACACTGAAGCTTTCTTT. Protein: CASSPGGRNTEAFF.